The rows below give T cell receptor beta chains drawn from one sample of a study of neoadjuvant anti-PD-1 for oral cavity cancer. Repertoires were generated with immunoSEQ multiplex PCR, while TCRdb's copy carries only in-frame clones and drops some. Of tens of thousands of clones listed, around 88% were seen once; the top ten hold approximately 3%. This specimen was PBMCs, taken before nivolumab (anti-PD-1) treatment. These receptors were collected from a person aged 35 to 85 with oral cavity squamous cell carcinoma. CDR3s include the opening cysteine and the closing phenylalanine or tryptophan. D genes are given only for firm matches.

CASSLGLAGVPPGYEQYF	TRBV7-2	TRBJ2-7	TRBD2
CASSPRQGTFYEQYF	TRBV5-1	TRBJ2-7	TRBD1
CASSQEYTYDTQYF	TRBV4-1	TRBJ2-3	NA
CASSSPGAGSEQYF	TRBV6-5	TRBJ2-7	NA
CAWSFPTAGGYGYTF	TRBV30	TRBJ1-2	NA
CATSSRIPNEKLFF	TRBV15	TRBJ1-4	NA
CASSQGGQSYEQYF	TRBV4-2	TRBJ2-7	TRBD1
CASSPPSQAAYEQYF	TRBV18	TRBJ2-7	NA
CASSPGGQNGFIGKLFF	TRBV7-6	TRBJ1-4	NA
CASSLVGGAADTQYF	TRBV7-2	TRBJ2-3	TRBD2
CASSLTPGRSYNEQFF	TRBV27	TRBJ2-1	NA
CASSGTGYEQYF	TRBV5-6	TRBJ2-7	NA
CASEGRDYGYTF	TRBV6-5	TRBJ1-2	NA
CASSLAARAYEQYF	TRBV27	TRBJ2-7	NA
CASYAARTQNYGYTF	TRBV18	TRBJ1-2	NA
CASSVGTSGSYEQYF	TRBV9	TRBJ2-7	TRBD2
CASTKLRTTYEQYF	TRBV2	TRBJ2-7	NA
CASSLPGRVETQYF	TRBV7-2	TRBJ2-5	NA
CASRSLSGTTGELFF	TRBV2	TRBJ2-2	TRBD2
CASSQNSGSTDTQYF	TRBV5-1	TRBJ2-3	TRBD2
CSVAVQDNQPQHF	TRBV29-1	TRBJ1-5	NA
CASSLEVELSNTGELFF	TRBV7-6	TRBJ2-2	NA
CASIGDGAGSREQFF	TRBV10-2	TRBJ2-1	NA
CAWSVLGAVTQYF	TRBV30	TRBJ2-3	NA
CASSLSVGREEQFF	TRBV11-3	TRBJ2-1	NA
CASSGREYTEAFF	TRBV5-1	TRBJ1-1	NA
CASSVRTGGDTEAFF	TRBV9	TRBJ1-1	TRBD1
CASSLGTVAGGELFF	TRBV7-9	TRBJ2-2	NA
CASSVTTSYEQYF	TRBV7-9	TRBJ2-7	NA
CASSQREPDTQYF	TRBV12-1	TRBJ2-3	NA
CASTVAASGIYNEQFF	TRBV28	TRBJ2-1	TRBD2
CASSLGIAVDEQFF	TRBV11-2	TRBJ2-1	NA